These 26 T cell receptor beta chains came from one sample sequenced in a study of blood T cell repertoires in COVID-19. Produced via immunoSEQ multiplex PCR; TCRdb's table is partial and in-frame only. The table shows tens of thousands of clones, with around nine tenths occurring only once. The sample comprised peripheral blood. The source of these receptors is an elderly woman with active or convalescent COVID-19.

The CDR3 nucleotides are TGTGCCAGCTCACCACGGTCCCAGGGGACATCCTACGAGCAGTACTTC. This sequence encodes CASSPRSQGTSYEQYF. The rearrangement joins TRBV18 to TRBJ2-7; TRBD1 might be the D (6 bases). The germline CDR1 and CDR2 sequences are KGHSH and LQKENI. The CDR3 contains 16 residues. V lost 1 base to trimming and J lost 1 base, with 14 bases between them.

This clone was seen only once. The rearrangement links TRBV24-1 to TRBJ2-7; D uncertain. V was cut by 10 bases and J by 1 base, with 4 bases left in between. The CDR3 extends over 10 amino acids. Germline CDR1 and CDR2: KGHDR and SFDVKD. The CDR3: CATASYEQYF. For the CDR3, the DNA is TGTGCCACGGCTTCCTACGAGCAGTACTTC.

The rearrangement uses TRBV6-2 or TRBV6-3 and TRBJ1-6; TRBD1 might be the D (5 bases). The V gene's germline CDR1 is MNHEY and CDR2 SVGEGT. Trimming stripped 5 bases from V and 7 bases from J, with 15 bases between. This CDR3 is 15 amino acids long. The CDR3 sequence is CASSNAGYRNSPLHF. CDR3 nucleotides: TGTGCCAGCAGTAACGCAGGATACAGGAATTCACCCCTCCACTTT.

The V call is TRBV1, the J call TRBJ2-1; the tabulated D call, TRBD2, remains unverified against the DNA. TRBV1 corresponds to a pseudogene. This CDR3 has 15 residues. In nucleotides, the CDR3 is TGCACCAGCAGCCAAGAAGGACTAGCGGGAGTTGAGCAGTTCTTC. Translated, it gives CTSSQEGLAGVEQFF.

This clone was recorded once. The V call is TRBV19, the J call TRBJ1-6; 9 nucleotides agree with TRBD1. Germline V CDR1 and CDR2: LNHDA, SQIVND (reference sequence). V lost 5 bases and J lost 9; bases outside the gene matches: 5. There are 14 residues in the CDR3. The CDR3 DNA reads TGTGCCAGTAGTCTCTTGGACAGGGGTTCACCCCTCCACTTT. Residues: CASSLLDRGSPLHF.

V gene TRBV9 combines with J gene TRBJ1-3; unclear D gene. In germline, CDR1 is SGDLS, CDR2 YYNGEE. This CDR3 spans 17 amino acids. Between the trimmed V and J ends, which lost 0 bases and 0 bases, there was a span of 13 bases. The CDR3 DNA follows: TGTGCCAGCAGCGTAGCTGCGGCCGCGGGCTCTGGAAACACCATATATTTT. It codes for CASSVAAAAGSGNTIYF. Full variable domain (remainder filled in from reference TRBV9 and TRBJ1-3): DSGVTQTPKHLITATGQRVTLRCSPRSGDLSVYWYQQSLDQGLQFLIQYYNGEERAKGNILERFSAQQFPDLHSELNLSSLELGDSALYFCASSVAAAAGSGNTIYFGEGSWLTVV.

The CDR3 region has the DNA TGTGCCAGCACGGTTAGCGGGGGCCCCATGGGCTACAATGAGCAGTTCTTC. This sequence encodes CASTVSGGPMGYNEQFF. The gene calls are TRBV27 and TRBJ2-1; 9 bases are a match to TRBD2. Trimming cost V 7 bases and J 3 bases; bases outside gene matches: 13. CDR3 size: 17 residues. The germline gives CDR1 MNHEY, CDR2 SMNVEV (reference sequence).

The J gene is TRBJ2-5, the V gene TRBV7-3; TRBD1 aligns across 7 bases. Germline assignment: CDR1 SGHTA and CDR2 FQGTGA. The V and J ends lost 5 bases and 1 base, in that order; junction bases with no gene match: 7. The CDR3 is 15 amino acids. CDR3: CASSPGTATQETQYF. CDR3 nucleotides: TGTGCCAGCAGCCCCGGGACAGCCACCCAAGAGACCCAGTACTTC.

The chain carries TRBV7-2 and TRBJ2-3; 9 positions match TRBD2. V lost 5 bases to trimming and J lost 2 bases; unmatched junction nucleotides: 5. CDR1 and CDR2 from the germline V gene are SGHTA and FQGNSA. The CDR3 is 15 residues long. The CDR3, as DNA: TGTGCCAGCAGCGTCAGCGGGGGGTTCACAGATACGCAGTATTTT. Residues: CASSVSGGFTDTQYF.

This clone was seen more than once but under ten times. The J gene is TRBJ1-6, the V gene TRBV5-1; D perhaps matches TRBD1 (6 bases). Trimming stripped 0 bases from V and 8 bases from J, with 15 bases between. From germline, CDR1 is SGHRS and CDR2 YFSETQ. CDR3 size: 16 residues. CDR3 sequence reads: CASSLGAWGLDSPLHF. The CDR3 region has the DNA TGCGCCAGCAGCTTGGGGGCGTGGGGGCTAGATTCACCCCTCCACTTT.

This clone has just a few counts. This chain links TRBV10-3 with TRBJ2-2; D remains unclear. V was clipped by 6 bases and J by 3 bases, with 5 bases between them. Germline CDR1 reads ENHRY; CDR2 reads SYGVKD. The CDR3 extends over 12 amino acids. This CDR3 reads CAIRTYTGELFF. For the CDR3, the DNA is TGTGCCATCAGGACATACACCGGGGAGCTGTTTTTT.

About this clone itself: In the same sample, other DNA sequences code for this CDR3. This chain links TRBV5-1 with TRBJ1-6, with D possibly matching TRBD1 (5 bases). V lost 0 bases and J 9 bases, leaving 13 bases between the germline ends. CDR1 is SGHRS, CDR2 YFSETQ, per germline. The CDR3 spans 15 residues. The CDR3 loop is CASSLGQGSGSPLHF. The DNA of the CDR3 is TGCGCCAGCAGCTTGGGGCAGGGCTCCGGTTCACCCCTCCACTTT.

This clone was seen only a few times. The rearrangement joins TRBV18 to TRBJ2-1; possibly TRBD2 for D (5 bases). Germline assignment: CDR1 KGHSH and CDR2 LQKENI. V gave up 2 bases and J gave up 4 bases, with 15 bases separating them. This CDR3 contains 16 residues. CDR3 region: CASSPGRGLSYNEQFF. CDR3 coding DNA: TGTGCCAGCTCACCAGGGAGAGGACTTTCTTACAATGAGCAGTTCTTC.

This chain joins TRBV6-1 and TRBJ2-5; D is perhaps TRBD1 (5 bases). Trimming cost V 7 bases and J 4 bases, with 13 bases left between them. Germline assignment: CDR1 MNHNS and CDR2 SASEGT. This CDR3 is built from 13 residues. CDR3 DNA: TGTGCCAGCACCCCCCCAGGGTCAGAGACCCAGTACTTC. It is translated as CASTPPGSETQYF.

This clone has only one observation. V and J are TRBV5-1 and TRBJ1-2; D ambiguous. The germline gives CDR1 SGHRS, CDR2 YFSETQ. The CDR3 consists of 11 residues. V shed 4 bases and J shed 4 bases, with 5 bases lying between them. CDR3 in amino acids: CASSPGYGYTF. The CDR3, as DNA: TGCGCCAGCAGCCCGGGCTATGGCTACACCTTC.

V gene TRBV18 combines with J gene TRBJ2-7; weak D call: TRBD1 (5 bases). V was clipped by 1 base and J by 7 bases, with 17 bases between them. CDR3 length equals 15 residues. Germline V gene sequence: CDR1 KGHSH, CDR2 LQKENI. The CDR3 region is CASSPLNQGLGEQYF. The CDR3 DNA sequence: TGTGCCAGCTCACCACTAAATCAGGGCTTGGGGGAGCAGTACTTC.

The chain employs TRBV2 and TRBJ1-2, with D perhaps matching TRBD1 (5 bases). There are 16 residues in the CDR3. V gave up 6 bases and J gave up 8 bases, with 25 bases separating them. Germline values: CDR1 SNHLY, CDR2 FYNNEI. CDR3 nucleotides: TGTGCCAGCAGGGATTATAGGGGCAGATGGGATAGCGGCTACACCTTC. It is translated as CASRDYRGRWDSGYTF.

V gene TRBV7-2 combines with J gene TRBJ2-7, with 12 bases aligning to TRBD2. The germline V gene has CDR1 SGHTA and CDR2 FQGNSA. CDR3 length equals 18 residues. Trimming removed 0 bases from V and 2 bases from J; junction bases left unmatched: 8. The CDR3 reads CASSLAPPGLAGAYEQYF. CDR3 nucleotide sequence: TGTGCCAGCAGCTTAGCTCCTCCGGGACTAGCGGGCGCCTACGAGCAGTACTTC.

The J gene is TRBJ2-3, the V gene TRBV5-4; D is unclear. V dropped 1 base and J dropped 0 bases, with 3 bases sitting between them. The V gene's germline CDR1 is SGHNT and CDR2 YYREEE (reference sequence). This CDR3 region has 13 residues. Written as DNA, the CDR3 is TGTGCCAGCAGCTTGACTAGCACAGATACGCAGTATTTT. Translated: CASSLTSTDTQYF.

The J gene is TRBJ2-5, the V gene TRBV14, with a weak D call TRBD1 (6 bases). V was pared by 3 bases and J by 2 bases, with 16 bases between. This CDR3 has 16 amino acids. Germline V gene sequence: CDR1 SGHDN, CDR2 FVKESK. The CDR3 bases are TGTGCCAGCAGCCATAACCGGCCGGGACAACAAGAGACCCAGTACTTC. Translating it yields CASSHNRPGQQETQYF.

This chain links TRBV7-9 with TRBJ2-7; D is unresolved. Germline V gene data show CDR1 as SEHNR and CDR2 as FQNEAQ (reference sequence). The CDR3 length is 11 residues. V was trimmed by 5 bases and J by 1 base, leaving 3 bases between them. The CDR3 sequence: CASSASYEQYF. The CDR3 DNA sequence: TGTGCCAGCAGCGCGTCCTACGAGCAGTACTTC.

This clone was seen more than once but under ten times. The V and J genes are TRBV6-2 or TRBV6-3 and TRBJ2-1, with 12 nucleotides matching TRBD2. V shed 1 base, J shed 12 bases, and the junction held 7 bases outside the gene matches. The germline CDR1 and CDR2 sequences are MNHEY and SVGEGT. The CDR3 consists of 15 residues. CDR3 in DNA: TGTGCCAGCAGTTACTGGACTAGCGGGAAATCGTCGCAGTTCTTC. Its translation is CASSYWTSGKSSQFF.

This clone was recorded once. In nucleotides, the CDR3 is TGTGCCAGCAGCTTGCGGGCTGGGGCCAACGTCCTGACTTTC. This gives the protein CASSLRAGANVLTF. The rearrangement links TRBV5-8 to TRBJ2-6, with D uncertain. This CDR3 is built from 14 residues. Germline loops: CDR1 SGHTS, CDR2 YDEGEE. V lost 1 base, J lost 2 bases, and 4 bases lay in between.

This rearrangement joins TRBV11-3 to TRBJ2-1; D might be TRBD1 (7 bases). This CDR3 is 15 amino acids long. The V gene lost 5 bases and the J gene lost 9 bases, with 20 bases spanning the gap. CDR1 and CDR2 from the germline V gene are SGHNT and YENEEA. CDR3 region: CASSPRDSRGSEQFF. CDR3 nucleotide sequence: TGTGCCAGCAGCCCTCGGGACTCCAGGGGGAGTGAGCAGTTCTTC.

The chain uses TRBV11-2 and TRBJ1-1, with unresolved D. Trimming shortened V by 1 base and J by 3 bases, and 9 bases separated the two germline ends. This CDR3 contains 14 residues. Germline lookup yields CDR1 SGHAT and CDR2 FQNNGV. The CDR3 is CASSLAAQHTEAFF. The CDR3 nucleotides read TGTGCCAGCAGCTTAGCGGCACAGCACACTGAAGCTTTCTTT.

CDR3 loop: CAWTTFSGTSDSYEQYF. In nucleotides, the CDR3 is TGTGCCTGGACGACTTTTTCCGGGACTAGCGACTCCTACGAGCAGTACTTC. The J gene is TRBJ2-7, the V gene TRBV30; 10 nucleotides align to TRBD2. The CDR3 runs to 17 residues. Germline-derived CDR1 and CDR2 are GTSNPN and SVGIG (reference sequence). V gave up 4 bases and J gave up 0 bases; unmatched junction bases: 12.